The 10 T cell receptor beta chains in this list originate from one sample, sequenced in a study of T cell repertoires in cytomegalovirus infection (dated by TCRdb to the late 2010s). Their recognized antigens are unknown. The sequencer listed for this sample is Illumina HiSeq 1500. Clones were called with MiXCR by TCRdb after fastp trimmed the public reads at Q25, and only in-frame beta chains were retained. CDR3 protein duplicates are merged, each entry listing the most common genes and DNA. The sample includes 640,000 or so distinct CDR3 sequences, with around 30% observed a single time. The ten largest clones add up to around a sixth of the sample. This specimen's treatment or condition label, per the study, means: in vitro stimulation with specific CMV peptide epitopes to enrich CMV-specific T cells. The specimen comprised cultured PBMCs, sampled from culture after CMV antigen stimulation. The source of these receptors is a human donor in good health (CMV status not recorded). Some clones in this sample may be carry-over from other donors' samples.

V is TRBV6-6 and J is TRBJ1-5; 7 bases agree with TRBD1. CDR3 length equals 18 residues. Germline CDR1 MNHNY, CDR2 SVGAGI (reference sequence). V was clipped by 2 bases and J by 0 bases; unmatched bases: 10. This chain's CDR3 is CASSYAYAGTASNQPQHF. DNA of the CDR3: TGTGCCAGCAGTTACGCTTACGCCGGGACAGCTAGCAATCAGCCCCAGCATTTT.

The genes are TRBV7-6 and TRBJ2-2; 7 positions agree with TRBD2. This CDR3 spans 15 amino acids. The junction had 12 bases not matched to a gene; V was cut back by 8 bases and J by 6 bases. From germline, CDR1 is SGHVS and CDR2 FNYEAQ. The CDR3 coding sequence is TGTGCCAGCCGAGGGAGGGCCTCGGAGCCCGGGGAGCTGTTTTTT. It is translated as CASRGRASEPGELFF.

V gene TRBV19 combines with J gene TRBJ1-2; D remains unclear. Trimming took off 7 bases at V and 5 bases at J, with 23 bases between the two ends. The CDR3 runs 16 residues. Germline values: CDR1 LNHDA, CDR2 SQIVND (reference sequence). The DNA for the CDR3 is TGTGCCAGTACGACCTGGGAAGCACGTTCCCGTTATGGCTACACCTTC. Amino acid sequence: CASTTWEARSRYGYTF. The entire variable domain, with the rest obtained from reference TRBV19 and TRBJ1-2, is as follows: DGGITQSPKYLFRKEGQNVTLSCEQNLNHDAMYWYRQDPGQGLRLIYYSQIVNDFQKGDIAEGYSVSREKKESFPLTVTSAQKNPTAFYLCASTTWEARSRYGYTFGSGTRLTVV.

CDR3 nucleotides: TGCAGTGCTAGGACACTAGCGGCGCCCCAAGAGACCCAGTACTTC. Translating it yields CSARTLAAPQETQYF. The rearrangement joins TRBV20-1 to TRBJ2-5; 8 bases align to TRBD2. This CDR3 is 15 amino acids long. The germline V gene has CDR1 DFQATT and CDR2 SNEGSKA (reference sequence). With V trimmed by 3 bases and J by 1 base, 7 bases remained unmatched.

The chain is built from TRBV5-4 and TRBJ2-1; 8 nucleotides agree with TRBD2. V dropped 4 bases and J dropped 5; count of bases not matched to a gene: 5. In germline, CDR1 is SGHNT, CDR2 YYREEE (reference sequence). This CDR3 has 14 residues. The DNA of the CDR3 is TGTGCCAGCAGCGCGCGGGGGGCGGACAATGAGCAGTTCTTC. Its protein is CASSARGADNEQFF.

In this sample, this clonotype turned up a few times. The CDR3 nucleotides are TGTGCCAGCAGTGTGTGGGGGATAGGAGAGACCCAGTACTTC. It encodes CASSVWGIGETQYF. The rearrangement links TRBV6-1 to TRBJ2-5; D could derive from TRBD1 or TRBD2 (5 bases each). The CDR3 is 14 amino acids. Germline V gene lookup returns CDR1 MNHNS and CDR2 SASEGT. Trimming pared 4 bases from V and 4 bases from J, leaving 13 bases between.

This chain uses TRBV11-3 with TRBJ2-1; TRBD2 matches at 11 bases. This CDR3 has 15 residues. The germline CDR1 and CDR2 sequences are SGHNT and YENEEA. The ends lost 5 bases at V and 7 bases at J; junction bases unmatched: 7. DNA of the CDR3: TGTGCCAGCAGCCAGGGACTAGCGGAGACGAATGAGCAGTTCTTC. Translated: CASSQGLAETNEQFF.

This chain links TRBV7-2 with TRBJ2-1; 9 bases map to TRBD2. V dropped 4 bases and J dropped 4; count of bases not matched to a gene: 5. Germline values: CDR1 SGHTA, CDR2 FQGNSA. CDR3 length: 15 amino acids. The chain's CDR3 is CASSYRLAVYNEQFF. In DNA form, the CDR3 reads TGTGCCAGCAGCTACCGACTAGCGGTATACAATGAGCAGTTCTTC.

This clonotype was counted a few times. CDR3 nucleotide sequence: TGTGCCAGCAGTTACTCGACCCAGCGGGGACAAGAGACCCAGTACTTC. Translating gives CASSYSTQRGQETQYF. This sequence joins TRBV6-5 and TRBJ2-5; 7 positions match TRBD2. There are 16 residues in the CDR3. Germline CDR1 reads MNHEY; CDR2 reads SVGAGI. The J segment lost 2 bases and the V segment lost 0 bases, leaving 6 bases of the junction unmatched.

This chain joins TRBV19 and TRBJ2-7; a weak D match, TRBD1 (5 bases). The ends were cut back, 8 bases at V and 4 bases at J, with 18 bases in the middle. CDR3 size: 14 residues. The germline V gene encodes CDR1 LNHDA and CDR2 SQIVND (reference sequence). This CDR3 is CASAPGHLIYEQYF. The CDR3 DNA reads TGTGCCAGTGCCCCCGGACATTTGATTTACGAGCAGTACTTC.